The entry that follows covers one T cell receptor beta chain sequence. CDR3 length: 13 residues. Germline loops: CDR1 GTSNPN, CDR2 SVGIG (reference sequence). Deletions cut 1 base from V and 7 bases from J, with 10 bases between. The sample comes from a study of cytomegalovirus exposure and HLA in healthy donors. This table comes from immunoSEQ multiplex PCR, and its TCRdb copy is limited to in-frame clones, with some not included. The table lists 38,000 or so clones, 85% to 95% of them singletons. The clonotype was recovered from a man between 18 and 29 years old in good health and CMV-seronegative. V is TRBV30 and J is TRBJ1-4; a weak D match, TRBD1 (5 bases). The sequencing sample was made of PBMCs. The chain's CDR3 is CAWSGSGLEKLFF. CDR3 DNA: TGTGCCTGGAGTGGTTCAGGGCTTGAAAAACTGTTTTTT. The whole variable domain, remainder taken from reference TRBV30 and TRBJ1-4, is SQTIHQWPATLVQPVGSPLSLECTVEGTSNPNLYWYRQAAGRGLQLLFYSVGIGQISSEVPQNLSASRPQDRQFILSSKKLLLSDSGFYLCAWSGSGLEKLFFGSGTQLSVL.